These 28 T cell receptor beta chains were sequenced from one sample in a study of T cell responses to AZD1222 COVID-19 vaccine. This table comes from immunoSEQ multiplex PCR, and its TCRdb copy is limited to in-frame clones, with some not included. The table lists around 100,000 clones, 70% to 90% of them singletons, with 2% to 3% in the top ten. This specimen consisted of peripheral blood, obtained 28 days after the second AZD1222 dose. Receptors originate from an adult who received the AZD1222 COVID-19 vaccine.

The rearrangement uses TRBV19 and TRBJ1-5, with 10 bases identical to TRBD1. The germline CDR1 and CDR2 sequences are LNHDA and SQIVND (reference sequence). The V segment lost 3 bases and the J segment 2 bases; nucleotides outside the gene matches: 13. The CDR3 has 19 amino acids. CDR3 sequence reads: CASSIRDRGADFRNQPQHF. The CDR3, as DNA: TGTGCCAGTAGTATTAGGGACAGGGGCGCGGATTTTCGCAATCAGCCCCAGCATTTT.

CDR3 amino acids: CASTRQGSSGNTIYF. The CDR3 DNA is TGCGCCAGCACCCGACAGGGGTCCTCTGGAAACACCATATATTTT. The rearrangement uses TRBV23-1 and TRBJ1-3, with 8 bases that match TRBD1. TRBV23-1 is marked as an open reading frame, function uncertain. The trim removed 7 bases at V and 0 bases at J, leaving 5 bases unmatched. The CDR3 spans 15 residues.

The chain employs TRBV6-5 and TRBJ1-3; 7 bases fit TRBD1. The trim removed 8 bases at V and 2 bases at J, leaving 6 bases unmatched. Germline V gene lookup returns CDR1 MNHEY and CDR2 SVGAGI. There are 14 residues in the CDR3. The CDR3 region is CASGVDRAGNTIYF. For the CDR3, the DNA is TGTGCCAGCGGGGTAGACAGGGCTGGAAACACCATATATTTT.

CDR3 sequence reads: CAISEWGTTEAFF. For the CDR3, the DNA is TGTGCCATCAGTGAGTGGGGGACCACTGAAGCTTTCTTT. The rearrangement joins TRBV10-3 to TRBJ1-1, with D perhaps matching TRBD1 (5 bases). Germline V CDR1 and CDR2: ENHRY, SYGVKD. There are 13 residues in the CDR3. V dropped 1 base and J dropped 4 bases, with 7 bases sitting between them.

CDR3 sequence: CASSSPAFLAEQYF. The CDR3 nucleotides are TGTGCCAGCAGTTCCCCCGCCTTCCTAGCGGAGCAGTACTTC. The rearrangement joins TRBV28 to TRBJ2-7, with D possibly being TRBD2 (6 bases). V gave up 4 bases and J gave up 7 bases, with 17 bases separating them. This CDR3 contains 14 residues. Per germline, CDR1 MDHEN and CDR2 SYDVKM.

This rearrangement joins TRBV6-6 to TRBJ1-5, with TRBD1 matching over 7 bases. CDR3 size: 15 residues. The ends lost 0 bases at V and 5 bases at J; junction bases unmatched: 4. The V gene's germline CDR1 is MNHNY and CDR2 SVGAGI (reference sequence). The CDR3 spells CASSYSTGSYQPQHF. CDR3 nucleotide sequence: TGTGCCAGCAGTTACTCGACAGGGTCCTATCAGCCCCAGCATTTT.

The chain carries TRBV19 and TRBJ2-7; 7 bases are a match to TRBD1. The J segment lost 5 bases and the V segment lost 2 bases, leaving 6 bases of the junction unmatched. Per germline, CDR1 LNHDA and CDR2 SQIVND (reference sequence). The CDR3 consists of 14 residues. This CDR3 is CASSIQQGFHEQYF. As DNA, the CDR3 is TGTGCCAGTAGTATACAACAGGGGTTCCACGAGCAGTACTTC.

This chain uses TRBV5-4 with TRBJ2-3, with D tentatively TRBD2 (5 bases). The germline V gene has CDR1 SGHNT and CDR2 YYREEE (reference sequence). The germline V and J ends were trimmed by 0 bases and 1 base, with 12 bases remaining between them. The CDR3 spans 16 residues. CDR3 coding DNA: TGTGCCAGCAGCTTGGTCGGGCGGGCGGGCACAGATACGCAGTATTTT. This gives the protein CASSLVGRAGTDTQYF.

The V gene is TRBV7-9, the J gene TRBJ2-5, with 12 bases matching TRBD2. Germline CDR1 is SEHNR and CDR2 is FQNEAQ (reference sequence). V trimming: 5 bases; J trimming: 2 bases; junction bases outside the gene matches: 15. The CDR3 covers 19 residues. The CDR3 loop is CASSPRLGRLAGEQETQYF. The CDR3 region has the DNA TGTGCCAGCAGCCCGCGCTTAGGCCGACTAGCGGGAGAACAAGAGACCCAGTACTTC.

The V and J genes are TRBV5-6 and TRBJ2-7; no definite D call. The germline V and J ends were trimmed by 0 bases and 2 bases, with 6 bases remaining between them. The V gene's germline CDR1 is SGHDT and CDR2 YYEEEE. The CDR3 covers 13 residues. The CDR3 region is CASSLDTPYEQYF. CDR3 nucleotides: TGTGCCAGCAGCTTGGACACACCCTACGAGCAGTACTTC.

The CDR3 nucleotides read TGTGCCAGCAGTTATAGGGGGGGACAAGAGACCCAGTACTTC. Amino acids: CASSYRGGQETQYF. This sequence joins TRBV6-9 and TRBJ2-5, with D possibly TRBD2 on 7 matching bases. This CDR3 region has 14 residues. Germline V gene data show CDR1 as MNHGY and CDR2 as SVAAGI. V was shortened by 2 bases and J by 2 bases, with 9 bases between the two germline ends.

The chain joins TRBV1 to TRBJ2-1; the D call TRBD2 from the table was never checked on the DNA. TRBV1 is shown as a pseudogene. The CDR3 runs 18 residues. This CDR3 reads CTSSQADWTSSSYNEQFF. The CDR3 nucleotides are TGCACCAGCAGCCAAGCCGACTGGACTTCTAGCTCCTACAATGAGCAGTTCTTC.

The gene calls are TRBV7-9 and TRBJ1-5; the D gene is possibly TRBD1 (5 bases). Germline V lookup: CDR1 SEHNR, CDR2 FQNEAQ (reference sequence). The CDR3 extends over 14 amino acids. Trimming left V 4 bases short and J 0 bases short, with 7 bases between. In nucleotides, the CDR3 is TGTGCCAGCAGCTCGGACAATAGCAATCAGCCCCAGCATTTT. Translated: CASSSDNSNQPQHF.

J is TRBJ1-1 and V is TRBV2; 12 bases align to TRBD1. The ends lost 6 bases at V and 1 base at J; junction bases unmatched: 3. This CDR3 comprises 15 residues. Germline V gene data show CDR1 as SNHLY and CDR2 as FYNNEI. CDR3 coding DNA: TGTGCCAGCAGCTGGGACAGGGGGCAGAACACTGAAGCTTTCTTT. It is translated as CASSWDRGQNTEAFF.

The chain employs TRBV2 and TRBJ1-5; D may be TRBD1 (5 bases). V was shortened by 6 bases and J by 0 bases, with 18 bases between the two germline ends. CDR1 and CDR2 from the germline V gene are SNHLY and FYNNEI. The CDR3 consists of 17 residues. The CDR3 nucleotides read TGTGCCAGCAGCAGGACACTGCCGGCATATAGCAATCAGCCCCAGCATTTT. Residues: CASSRTLPAYSNQPQHF.

V gene TRBV10-3 combines with J gene TRBJ2-6, with 8 bases aligning to TRBD1. The germline gives CDR1 ENHRY, CDR2 SYGVKD. With V trimmed by 7 bases and J by 0 bases, 8 bases remained unmatched. The CDR3 has 17 amino acids. The CDR3 DNA reads TGTGCCATCACTCCGACAGGGGTTCACTCTGGGGCCAACGTCCTGACTTTC. Translating gives CAITPTGVHSGANVLTF.

The CDR3 reads CASRHLRGAVMNTEAFF. DNA for the CDR3: TGTGCCAGCAGGCACTTGAGGGGCGCCGTCATGAACACTGAAGCTTTCTTT. This chain uses TRBV3-1 (or the pseudogene TRBV3-2) with TRBJ1-1, with D perhaps TRBD1 (5 bases). In germline, CDR1 is LGHDT, CDR2 YNNKEL (reference sequence). There are 17 residues in the CDR3. Trimming took off 6 bases at V and 0 bases at J, with 20 bases between the two ends.

V usage is TRBV6-5 and J usage is TRBJ2-7; TRBD2 aligns across 10 bases. There are 16 residues in the CDR3. In germline, CDR1 is MNHEY, CDR2 SVGAGI. The trim removed 0 bases at V and 6 bases at J, leaving 8 bases unmatched. This CDR3 reads CASSYSLAGVQSEQYF. The CDR3 region has the DNA TGTGCCAGCAGTTACTCGCTAGCGGGAGTCCAATCCGAGCAGTACTTC.

The chain joins TRBV24-1 to TRBJ1-5; 7 nucleotides align to TRBD1. Germline values: CDR1 KGHDR, CDR2 SFDVKD. The CDR3 spans 15 residues. Trimming at V came to 7 bases and at J to 5 bases, leaving 10 bases not matched to a gene. CDR3 sequence: CATSPRGAGDQPQHF. CDR3 bases: TGTGCCACCAGCCCCAGGGGGGCAGGCGATCAGCCCCAGCATTTT.

This clone was detected only once. The J gene is TRBJ2-5, the V gene TRBV1; the tabulated D call, TRBD1, remains unverified against the DNA. TRBV1 has pseudogene status. The CDR3 totals 16 residues. CDR3 bases: TGCACCAGCAGCCAATTCAGGGGGCCTATACAAGAGACCCAGTACTTC. Translation gives CTSSQFRGPIQETQYF.

The V call is TRBV5-6, the J call TRBJ2-1, with 10 bases lining up with TRBD2. Unmatched junction bases numbered 8, after V lost 4 bases and J lost 4 bases. In germline, CDR1 is SGHDT, CDR2 YYEEEE. The CDR3 runs 16 residues. The CDR3 sequence: CASSRASGSPYNEQFF. The CDR3 DNA sequence: TGTGCCAGCAGCAGAGCTAGCGGGAGCCCATACAATGAGCAGTTCTTC.

Concerning this clone itself: The same CDR3 also results from other DNA sequences found in this sample. The chain uses TRBV28 and TRBJ2-7, with D uncertain. V dropped 5 bases and J dropped 2 bases, with 13 bases sitting between them. Per germline, CDR1 MDHEN and CDR2 SYDVKM. The CDR3 consists of 14 residues. For the CDR3, the DNA is TGTGCCAGCAGTGCGGCGCCAGCCACCTACGAGCAGTACTTC. Translated: CASSAAPATYEQYF.

This clone occurred a few times. The chain uses TRBV6-4 and TRBJ2-3, with D possibly being TRBD2 (6 bases). This CDR3 region has 16 residues. The V gene lost 3 bases and the J gene lost 1 base, with 14 bases spanning the gap. CDR1 is MRHNA, CDR2 SNTAGT, per germline. The CDR3 nucleotides read TGTGCCAGCAGTGAGAAGGCGGGAAGGGGCACAGATACGCAGTATTTT. This translates into CASSEKAGRGTDTQYF.

The rearrangement uses TRBV29-1 and TRBJ2-1, with 8 nucleotides matching TRBD2. CDR1 is SQVTM, CDR2 ANQGSEA, per germline. This CDR3 spans 17 amino acids. V dropped 0 bases and J dropped 0; count of bases not matched to a gene: 7. The CDR3 DNA is TGCAGCGTTGAAGATCTCACTAGCGGAAGCTCCTACAATGAGCAGTTCTTC. It specifies CSVEDLTSGSSYNEQFF.

This chain joins TRBV5-1 and TRBJ1-4, with TRBD1 identical over 7 bases. This CDR3 is 14 amino acids long. Germline CDR1 is SGHRS and CDR2 is YFSETQ. V lost 4 bases to trimming and J lost 7 bases; unmatched junction nucleotides: 7. CDR3 loop: CASSQGGASEKLFF. The CDR3 DNA sequence: TGCGCCAGCAGCCAAGGGGGCGCAAGTGAAAAACTGTTTTTT. The full variable domain, with the rest looked up from reference TRBV5-1 and TRBJ1-4, is KAGVTQTPRYLIKTRGQQVTLSCSPISGHRSVSWYQQTPGQGLQFLFEYFSETQRNKGNFPGRFSGRQFSNSRSEMNVSTLELGDSALYLCASSQGGASEKLFFGSGTQLSVL.

The J gene is TRBJ1-6, the V gene TRBV27; no firm D call. Trimming shortened V by 2 bases and J by 3 bases, and 5 bases separated the two germline ends. The CDR3 has 14 amino acids. Germline-derived CDR1 and CDR2 are MNHEY and SMNVEV (reference sequence). The CDR3 DNA follows: TGTGCCAGCAGTTTAAACAGCTATAATTCACCCCTCCACTTT. Residues: CASSLNSYNSPLHF.

The chain recombines TRBV2 with TRBJ2-2, with unresolved D. V was shortened by 7 bases and J by 3 bases, with 12 bases between the two germline ends. Looked up from germline, CDR1 is SNHLY and CDR2 is FYNNEI. This CDR3 has 14 residues. The CDR3 loop reads CASIWEPDTGELFF. In nucleotides, the CDR3 is TGTGCCAGCATCTGGGAACCGGACACCGGGGAGCTGTTTTTT.

The chain uses TRBV19 and TRBJ1-2, with D maybe TRBD1 (5 bases). The length of the CDR3 is 14 residues. V gave up 4 bases and J gave up 4 bases, with 13 bases separating them. Germline lookup yields CDR1 LNHDA and CDR2 SQIVND (reference sequence). This CDR3 is CASSNSDRTYGYTF. In DNA form, the CDR3 reads TGTGCCAGTAGTAATTCTGACAGAACCTATGGCTACACCTTC.